These T cell receptor beta chains were read from a single sample in a study of cytomegalovirus exposure and HLA in healthy donors. Only in-frame clones appear in the TCRdb table, and some are missing; sequencing was by immunoSEQ multiplex PCR. The profile shows roughly 56,000 clones, 75% to 95% of them singletons. The source material was PBMCs. These receptor sequences come from a woman aged 30 to 39 in good health and CMV-seronegative. CDR3s include the opening cysteine and the closing phenylalanine or tryptophan. A D gene is named only where the DNA matches it firmly. The size field is filled for only some rows; it gives once, few, many or a size class.

CDR3: CSARQGVEQYF
DNA: TGCAGTGCTAGACAGGGGGTCGAGCAGTACTTC
J: TRBJ2-7
V: TRBV20-1
size: NA
D: TRBD1

CDR3: CASSYGASGGISSYEQYF
DNA: TGTGCCAGCAGCTATGGGGCTAGCGGGGGAATTAGCTCCTACGAGCAGTACTTC
J: TRBJ2-7
V: TRBV7-9
size: NA
D: TRBD2

CDR3: CASSFGASNTGELFF
DNA: TGTGCCAGCAGCTTTGGGGCTTCGAACACCGGGGAGCTGTTTTTT
J: TRBJ2-2
V: TRBV7-8
size: NA
D: NA

CDR3: CASSWASYSFSSYNEQFF
DNA: TGTGCCAGTAGTTGGGCCTCTTATTCCTTTAGCTCCTACAATGAGCAGTTCTTC
J: TRBJ2-1
V: TRBV19
size: NA
D: NA

CDR3: CAWSVLASAGELFF
DNA: TGTGCCTGGAGTGTACTAGCATCTGCCGGGGAGCTGTTTTTT
J: TRBJ2-2
V: TRBV30
size: NA
D: NA

CDR3: CASREGQGITGELFF
DNA: TGTGCCAGCAGGGAGGGACAGGGGATCACCGGGGAGCTGTTTTTT
J: TRBJ2-2
V: TRBV6-1
size: NA
D: TRBD1

CDR3: CAIREQPNQPQHF
DNA: TGTGCCATCAGGGAACAGCCCAATCAGCCCCAGCATTTT
J: TRBJ1-5
V: TRBV10-3
size: NA
D: NA

CDR3: CASSHKNNEQFF
DNA: TGCGCCAGCAGCCACAAAAACAATGAGCAGTTCTTC
J: TRBJ2-1
V: TRBV5-1
size: NA
D: NA

CDR3: CAISESAGYGELFF
DNA: TGTGCCATCAGTGAGTCGGCGGGGTACGGGGAGCTGTTTTTT
J: TRBJ2-2
V: TRBV10-3
size: NA
D: NA

CDR3: CASSSIPTGAVGNTEAFF
DNA: TGCGCCAGCAGCTCAATTCCGACAGGGGCTGTGGGGAACACTGAAGCTTTCTTT
J: TRBJ1-1
V: TRBV5-1
size: NA
D: TRBD1

CDR3: CASSHLGTVAHNEQFF
DNA: TGTGCCAGTAGTCACCTAGGGACTGTGGCCCACAATGAGCAGTTCTTC
J: TRBJ2-1
V: TRBV19
size: NA
D: NA

CDR3: CASSSRTSGQESQYF
DNA: TGTGCCAGCAGCTCCCGGACTAGCGGTCAAGAGTCCCAGTACTTC
J: TRBJ2-5
V: TRBV5-6
size: NA
D: TRBD2

CDR3: CASSLAPGELTEAFF
DNA: TGTGCCAGCAGCTTAGCCCCGGGGGAGTTGACTGAAGCTTTCTTT
J: TRBJ1-1
V: TRBV7-2
size: NA
D: NA

CDR3: CASSIDRGNTEAFF
DNA: TGTGCCAGTAGTATAGACAGGGGGAACACTGAAGCTTTCTTT
J: TRBJ1-1
V: TRBV19
size: NA
D: NA

CDR3: CASSYRGLDTEAFF
DNA: TGTGCCAGCAGCTACAGGGGATTGGACACTGAAGCTTTCTTT
J: TRBJ1-1
V: TRBV7-2
size: NA
D: TRBD1

CDR3: CASSFWARGDNEQFF
DNA: TGTGCCAGCAGTTTCTGGGCCAGGGGTGACAATGAGCAGTTCTTC
J: TRBJ2-1
V: TRBV27
size: NA
D: NA

CDR3: CAISDSRGDEKLFF
DNA: TGTGCCATCAGTGACTCCAGGGGGGATGAAAAACTGTTTTTT
J: TRBJ1-4
V: TRBV10-3
size: NA
D: TRBD1

CDR3: CASSSADRVYGYTF
DNA: TGTGCCAGCAGTTCAGCAGACAGGGTGTATGGCTACACCTTC
J: TRBJ1-2
V: TRBV27
size: NA
D: TRBD1

CDR3: CASSSGTGEFTEAFF
DNA: TGTGCCAGCAGTTCCGGGACAGGGGAATTCACTGAAGCTTTCTTT
J: TRBJ1-1
V: TRBV2
size: NA
D: TRBD1

CDR3: CASSQARGRDTIYF
DNA: TGTGCCAGCAGCCAAGCCAGGGGACGGGACACCATATATTTT
J: TRBJ1-3
V: TRBV16
size: once
D: NA

CDR3: CASSSTGTGGLDEQYF
DNA: TGTGCCAGCAGTTCAACCGGGACAGGGGGCTTAGACGAGCAGTACTTC
J: TRBJ2-7
V: TRBV28
size: NA
D: TRBD1

CDR3: CARSGSGKRNEQFF
DNA: TGTGCCAGAAGCGGGAGCGGGAAAAGGAATGAGCAGTTCTTC
J: TRBJ2-1
V: TRBV5-3
size: NA
D: TRBD2

CDR3: CASSFLGQGNTIYF
DNA: TGTGCCAGCAGCTTCCTGGGACAGGGTAACACCATATATTTT
J: TRBJ1-3
V: TRBV5-8
size: NA
D: TRBD1

CDR3: CASSLPEGIQYF
DNA: TGTGCCAGCAGCCTCCCAGAGGGAATTCAGTACTTC
J: TRBJ2-4
V: TRBV6-6
size: NA
D: NA

CDR3: CASSPPPPTDTQYF
DNA: TGTGCCAGCAGCCCCCCTCCCCCCACAGATACGCAGTATTTT
J: TRBJ2-3
V: TRBV5-4
size: NA
D: NA

CDR3: CASSSPGQGSGEQFF
DNA: TGTGCCAGCAGCTCCCCAGGACAGGGATCGGGTGAGCAGTTCTTC
J: TRBJ2-1
V: TRBV7-3
size: NA
D: TRBD1

CDR3: CASSLFGTYEQYF
DNA: TGTGCCAGCAGTTTATTTGGCACCTACGAGCAGTACTTC
J: TRBJ2-7
V: TRBV27
size: NA
D: NA

CDR3: CASSPGTGVEQYF
DNA: TGTGCCAGCAGCCCCGGGACAGGGGTCGAGCAGTACTTC
J: TRBJ2-7
V: TRBV7-9
size: NA
D: TRBD1

CDR3: CAWSGAVEQFF
DNA: TGTGCCTGGAGTGGGGCCGTCGAGCAGTTCTTC
J: TRBJ2-1
V: TRBV30
size: NA
D: NA

CDR3: CSVEGTPGTEAFF
DNA: TGCAGCGTTGAAGGGACGCCGGGGACTGAAGCTTTCTTT
J: TRBJ1-1
V: TRBV29-1
size: NA
D: NA

CDR3: CAISPPSGTGASYEQYF
DNA: TGTGCCATCAGTCCACCCTCTGGGACAGGGGCATCCTACGAGCAGTACTTC
J: TRBJ2-7
V: TRBV10-3
size: NA
D: TRBD1

CDR3: CASSPSGTGGVETYF
DNA: TGTGCCAGCAGCCCATCCGGGACAGGGGGCGTCGAGACGTACTTC
J: TRBJ2-7
V: TRBV9
size: NA
D: TRBD1

CDR3: CASSPMAYNEQFF
DNA: TGTGCTAGCAGTCCCATGGCTTACAATGAGCAGTTCTTC
J: TRBJ2-1
V: TRBV6-1
size: NA
D: NA

CDR3: CSVRLAREGDEQYF
DNA: TGCAGCGTCCGCCTAGCGCGGGAGGGAGACGAGCAGTACTTC
J: TRBJ2-7
V: TRBV29-1
size: NA
D: TRBD2

CDR3: CASRPPGALSWGYTF
DNA: TGTGCCAGCAGACCACCGGGAGCCTTGAGTTGGGGCTACACCTTC
J: TRBJ1-2
V: TRBV2
size: NA
D: NA

CDR3: CASSKDRNEQYF
DNA: TGTGCCAGCAGCAAGGACAGGAACGAGCAGTACTTC
J: TRBJ2-7
V: TRBV6-5
size: NA
D: TRBD1

CDR3: CASSVPTGSHGYTF
DNA: TGCGCCAGCAGCGTACCGACAGGGTCCCATGGCTACACCTTC
J: TRBJ1-2
V: TRBV5-1
size: few
D: TRBD1

CDR3: CAWRTRTNSQRLASSYEQYF
DNA: TGTGCCTGGAGGACTCGGACTAATAGCCAACGCCTGGCGAGCTCCTACGAGCAGTACTTC
J: TRBJ2-7
V: TRBV30
size: NA
D: NA

CDR3: CASSRIHRSGKADTQYF
DNA: TGTGCCAGCAGCCGTATTCACCGGAGCGGGAAGGCAGATACGCAGTATTTT
J: TRBJ2-3
V: TRBV14
size: NA
D: TRBD2

CDR3: CASTAGLAGGYEQYF
DNA: TGTGCCAGCACCGCCGGACTAGCGGGGGGGTACGAGCAGTACTTC
J: TRBJ2-7
V: TRBV28
size: NA
D: TRBD2

CDR3: CASRSHGGSNQPQHF
DNA: TGTGCCAGCAGATCCCACGGGGGAAGTAATCAGCCCCAGCATTTT
J: TRBJ1-5
V: TRBV28
size: NA
D: NA

CDR3: CASSVETSGSNEQFF
DNA: TGTGCCAGCAGCGTAGAGACTAGCGGGTCAAATGAGCAGTTCTTC
J: TRBJ2-1
V: TRBV9
size: NA
D: TRBD2

CDR3: CASSKSGRDTQYF
DNA: TGTGCCAGCAGCAAAAGCGGAAGAGATACGCAGTATTTT
J: TRBJ2-3
V: TRBV7-2
size: NA
D: NA

CDR3: CASSLSQGSLYGYTF
DNA: TGTGCCAGCAGCCTGTCTCAGGGGAGTCTCTATGGCTACACCTTC
J: TRBJ1-2
V: TRBV6-6
size: NA
D: NA

CDR3: CASISGDLFGGYTF
DNA: TGTGCCAGCATTTCAGGGGATCTGTTTGGTGGCTACACCTTC
J: TRBJ1-2
V: TRBV6-5
size: NA
D: NA

CDR3: CTSSGLFYEQYF
DNA: TGCACCAGCAGTGGACTCTTCTACGAGCAGTACTTC
J: TRBJ2-7
V: TRBV1
size: NA
D: NA

CDR3: CASSYEASGIKTQYF
DNA: TGTGCCAGCAGTTACGAAGCTAGCGGGATAAAGACCCAGTACTTC
J: TRBJ2-5
V: TRBV6-5
size: NA
D: TRBD2

CDR3: CASSGSDRNEQYF
DNA: TGCGCCAGCAGCGGGTCGGACAGAAACGAGCAGTACTTC
J: TRBJ2-7
V: TRBV5-1
size: NA
D: NA

CDR3: CASRPSSNEKLFF
DNA: TGTGCCAGCAGACCTTCGAGTAATGAAAAACTGTTTTTT
J: TRBJ1-4
V: TRBV28
size: NA
D: NA

CDR3: CASSQDTRNTEAFF
DNA: TGTGCCAGCAGCCAAGACACAAGAAACACTGAAGCTTTCTTT
J: TRBJ1-1
V: TRBV4-2
size: NA
D: NA

CDR3: CASTPTGGRGQPQHF
DNA: TGTGCCAGTACCCCAACAGGGGGCCGGGGTCAGCCCCAGCATTTT
J: TRBJ1-5
V: TRBV19
size: NA
D: TRBD1

CDR3: CASSGPAGGLAAGEQYF
DNA: TGTGCCAGCAGTGGACCGGCGGGGGGGCTAGCGGCTGGCGAGCAGTACTTC
J: TRBJ2-7
V: TRBV6-1
size: once
D: TRBD2

CDR3: CASSRGLAGGTQYF
DNA: TGTGCCAGCAGCCGAGGACTAGCGGGAGGTACGCAGTATTTT
J: TRBJ2-3
V: TRBV11-3
size: NA
D: TRBD2

CDR3: CASSPLAGTHNEQFF
DNA: TGTGCCAGCTCACCCCTGGCGGGAACTCACAATGAGCAGTTCTTC
J: TRBJ2-1
V: TRBV18
size: NA
D: NA

CDR3: CASSRQRDTYNEQFF
DNA: TGTGCCAGCAGCCGGCAACGGGACACCTACAATGAGCAGTTCTTC
J: TRBJ2-1
V: TRBV13
size: NA
D: NA

CDR3: CASSEFSSSGNTIYF
DNA: TGCGCCAGCAGCGAATTCTCGAGCTCTGGAAACACCATATATTTT
J: TRBJ1-3
V: TRBV5-1
size: NA
D: NA

CDR3: CASSLDSSTDTQYF
DNA: TGCGCCAGCAGCTTAGACAGTAGCACAGATACGCAGTATTTT
J: TRBJ2-3
V: TRBV5-1
size: NA
D: NA

CDR3: CASSPPTGVTEAFF
DNA: TGTGCCAGCTCACCTCCAACAGGGGTCACTGAAGCTTTCTTT
J: TRBJ1-1
V: TRBV18
size: NA
D: TRBD1